A selection of T cell receptor beta chains follows, all from one sample in a study of breast tumors, draining lymph nodes, adjacent tissues. TCRdb reprocessed the multiplex PCR reads via MiXCR and lists one record per CDR3 protein. The sample lists tens of thousands of distinct CDR3 sequences, 35% to 50% occurring once. The sample was breast tumor tissue. All receptors derive from a female donor with breast cancer. Some clones in this sample may be carry-over from other donors' samples. CDR3s include the opening cysteine and the closing phenylalanine or tryptophan. A D gene is named only where the DNA matches it firmly. Not all rows give a size; the values are once, few, many and, for expanded clones, a class.

abundance | d_gene | j_gene | v_gene | CDR3nt | CDR3aa
- | TRBD2 | TRBJ2-3 | TRBV20-1 | TGCAGTGCTAGCCGGACTAGCGGGACAGATACGCAGTATTTT | CSASRTSGTDTQYF
- | - | TRBJ2-1 | TRBV7-8 | TGTGCCAACAGCCCCTTCGAGGTCCGCTCCTACAGTGAGCAGTTCTTC | CANSPFEVRSYSEQFF
medium-sized | - | TRBJ1-2 | TRBV20-1 | TGCAGTGCTAGAGGTCCGTCTAACTATGGCTACACCTTC | CSARGPSNYGYTF
- | - | TRBJ2-1 | TRBV5-4 | TGCGCCAGCAGCTTGGTGGGGAGAGGCGATGAGCAGTTCTTC | CASSLVGRGDEQFF
many | - | TRBJ1-4 | TRBV6-6 | TGTGCCAGCAGCACGCAGGGTCCGGGAGAAAAACTGTTTTTT | CASSTQGPGEKLFF
many | - | TRBJ1-2 | TRBV18 | TGTGCCAGCTCATTGTCTTCGGACAGAGCTAACTATGGCTACACCTTC | CASSLSSDRANYGYTF
many | - | TRBJ1-3 | TRBV7-8 | TGTGCCAGCAGCCCCGGCGGGGGTGGAAACACCATATATTTT | CASSPGGGGNTIYF
many | - | TRBJ1-2 | TRBV9 | TGTGCCAGCAGCGTAGGCTGGGACTATGGCTACACCTTC | CASSVGWDYGYTF
many | - | TRBJ2-2 | TRBV11-2 | TGTGCCAGCAGCTTTCGCGACAGCACCGGGGAGCTGTTTTTT | CASSFRDSTGELFF
many | TRBD1 | TRBJ2-7 | TRBV20-1 | TGCAGTGCTAGGACCGGGACAGGGGGCTACGAGCAGTACTTC | CSARTGTGGYEQYF
- | - | TRBJ2-2 | TRBV20-1 | TGCAGTGCTAGGACGGACAGAGCTACCGGGGAGCTGTTTTTT | CSARTDRATGELFF
many | - | TRBJ1-1 | TRBV12-3/TRBV12-4 | TGTGCCAGCAGCGAAGAGGGCCTACAGGAGACTGAAGCTTTCTTT | CASSEEGLQETEAFF
- | TRBD2 | TRBJ2-7 | TRBV20-1 | TGCAGTGCCACGGGGCTAGCGGGAGCCTACGAGCAATACTTC | CSATGLAGAYEQYF
many | TRBD1 | TRBJ2-7 | TRBV9 | TGTGCCAGCAGCGCCACAGGGGTCGAGCAGTACTTC | CASSATGVEQYF
medium-sized | - | TRBJ2-5 | TRBV7-3 | TGTGCCAGCAGCCCTGGACCGCCGGGGGCCAAAGAGACCCAGTACTTC | CASSPGPPGAKETQYF
many | - | TRBJ2-3 | TRBV6-6 | TGTGCCACCCGGACACAGGGAACGCAGTATTTT | CATRTQGTQYF
many | TRBD2 | TRBJ2-1 | TRBV24-1 | TGTGCCACCAGTGATCGAGAATTACTAGCGGGTGCTTGGAATGAGCAGTTCTTC | CATSDRELLAGAWNEQFF
large | - | TRBJ2-7 | TRBV10-3 | TGTGCCATCAGGACAGGACCAGCCTACGAGCAGTACTTC | CAIRTGPAYEQYF
- | - | TRBJ2-7 | TRBV7-3 | TGTGCCAGCAGCCTATGGACAGGGGGTAGCGGGAGGATCTACGAGCAGTACTTC | CASSLWTGGSGRIYEQYF
many | - | TRBJ1-3 | TRBV19 | TGTGCCAGTAGTTCCCAGGCTGGAAACACCATATATTTT | CASSSQAGNTIYF
medium-sized | - | TRBJ1-3 | TRBV2 | TGTGCCAGCAGCTGGGCTGGAAACACCATATATTTT | CASSWAGNTIYF
few | - | TRBJ1-1 | TRBV3-1 | TGTGCCAGCAGCCATCCACAGACAGAAGCTTTCTTT | CASSHPQTEAFF
- | - | TRBJ2-6 | TRBV7-8 | TGTGCCAGCAGCTTAGGGGCGGGCCGGTACTACGTCCTGACTTTC | CASSLGAGRYYVLTF
many | - | TRBJ1-5 | TRBV20-1 | TGCAGTGCCCAGAGGCCTAATCAGCCCCAGCATTTT | CSAQRPNQPQHF
many | TRBD1 | TRBJ1-6 | TRBV6-6 | TGTGCCAGCAGTATTGGGACAGGAGATTCACCCCTCCACTTT | CASSIGTGDSPLHF
- | - | TRBJ2-1 | TRBV20-1 | TGCAGTGCTAGACCGGCGGGATGGGATGAGCAGTTCTTC | CSARPAGWDEQFF
- | - | TRBJ2-7 | TRBV20-1 | TGCAGTGCTAGTTCCGGGGCAGACTATGAGCAGTACTTC | CSASSGADYEQYF
- | TRBD2 | TRBJ2-1 | TRBV10-3 | TGTGCCATCAGAGGGCTAGCGGGAAGCAATGAGCAGTTCTTC | CAIRGLAGSNEQFF
- | TRBD2 | TRBJ2-1 | TRBV20-1 | TGCAGTGCTAGAGATGGTATGGGGCCCTTAGCGGGTCGAACTCACAATGAGCAGTTCTTC | CSARDGMGPLAGRTHNEQFF
- | - | TRBJ2-1 | TRBV15 | TGTGCCACCAGCAGGTCCCCCGGGAGAAATGAGCAGTTCTTC | CATSRSPGRNEQFF
- | - | TRBJ2-3 | TRBV2 | TGTGCCAGCGTGGCTTTCGACTACAGCACAGATACGCAGTATTTT | CASVAFDYSTDTQYF
- | - | TRBJ2-4 | TRBV30 | TGTGCCTGGAGTGGGATTAGCCCTCCCAATGGAGCCAAAAACATTCAGTACTTC | CAWSGISPPNGAKNIQYF
few | - | TRBJ2-7 | TRBV12-3/TRBV12-4 | TGTGCCAGCAGCCACCCTCGTGGAAATCGGAACGAGCAGTACTTC | CASSHPRGNRNEQYF
- | - | TRBJ1-5 | TRBV20-1 | TGCAGTGCTAGGGGGGACAATTTGCAAGAGACCCAGCATTTT | CSARGDNLQETQHF
- | TRBD2 | TRBJ2-5 | TRBV7-2 | TGTGCCAGCAGCTTAGAGGGGACTAGCGGGCGAGAGACCCAGTACTTC | CASSLEGTSGRETQYF
many | TRBD1 | TRBJ2-3 | TRBV5-6 | TGTGCCAGCACCGGATCGGACAGGTCGTATTCAGATACGCAGTATTTT | CASTGSDRSYSDTQYF
- | - | TRBJ2-7 | TRBV6-6 | TGTGCCAGCAGCCTAGGGACGTTATCCTACGAGCAGTACTTC | CASSLGTLSYEQYF
many | - | TRBJ1-2 | TRBV29-1 | TGCAGCGTTGAGTTGGCACACGCGTTGGGGGGCTACACCTTC | CSVELAHALGGYTF
- | - | TRBJ2-2 | TRBV29-1 | TGCAGCGTCGACAGGCAGAATACCGGGGGGCTGTTTTTT | CSVDRQNTGGLFF
many | - | TRBJ2-1 | TRBV7-8 | TGTGCCAGCGGGGACGGAATGGCCTACAATGAGCAGTTCTTC | CASGDGMAYNEQFF
many | - | TRBJ1-5 | TRBV20-1 | TGCAGTGCTAGGCAGGACAGTTATAGCAATCAGCCCCAGCATTTT | CSARQDSYSNQPQHF
many | - | TRBJ1-2 | TRBV7-2 | TGTGCCAGCAGTTCTGAGTATGGCTACACCTTC | CASSSEYGYTF
- | - | TRBJ1-1 | TRBV3-1 | TGTGCCAGCAGCCATGGACCGAGCACTGAAGCTTTCTTT | CASSHGPSTEAFF
many | - | TRBJ2-7 | TRBV6-2/TRBV6-3 | TGTGCCAGCAGTTACTCAGTCCATAACGGCGACTACGAGCAGTACTTC | CASSYSVHNGDYEQYF
- | - | TRBJ1-5 | TRBV10-3 | TGTGCCATCAGTGCCTCTCGGAGGGGAGCGTATCAGCCCCAGCATTTT | CAISASRRGAYQPQHF
many | TRBD1 | TRBJ1-3 | TRBV11-3 | TGTGCCAGCAGCTCAGGACAGGGTGTTCGTGGAAACACCATATATTTT | CASSSGQGVRGNTIYF
many | - | TRBJ2-3 | TRBV27 | TGTGCCAGCAGTGTAGCAGATACGCAGTATTTT | CASSVADTQYF
medium-sized | TRBD1 | TRBJ2-5 | TRBV7-2 | TGTGCCAGCAGCACGACAGGGGGCGGGGAGACCCAGTACTTC | CASSTTGGGETQYF
- | - | TRBJ2-7 | TRBV10-3 | TGTGCCATCAGGACTGGAGCCTACGAGCAGTACTTC | CAIRTGAYEQYF
- | - | TRBJ2-5 | TRBV6-2/TRBV6-3 | TGTGCCAGCAACCCCCCGCCCGAGCGAGAGACCCAGTACTTC | CASNPPPERETQYF
medium-sized | - | TRBJ1-4 | TRBV4-2 | TGTGCCAGCAGCCAGGGAACGGACGGCCGTAATGAAAAACTGTTTTTT | CASSQGTDGRNEKLFF
- | - | TRBJ1-2 | TRBV7-9 | TGTGCCAGCAGCCCTACGGCAGGGCACTCTGGAAACACCTTC | CASSPTAGHSGNTF
- | - | TRBJ2-7 | TRBV20-1 | TGCAGTGCTGGGGACGGTCTCTCCTACGAGCAGTACTTC | CSAGDGLSYEQYF
many | - | TRBJ1-5 | TRBV5-8 | TGTGCCAGCAGCTTGGGAGGGGATCAGCCCCAGCATTTT | CASSLGGDQPQHF